The present entry profiles one TCR beta chain with its context. No antigen is known for it. These data come from a study of cytomegalovirus exposure and HLA in healthy donors. Study-level points and caveats: Presence/absence analyses rested on an assumption that sequencing depth was roughly uniform across donors. A later analysis linked a missense variant in DCLRE1C to the trimming of TCR beta V and J genes. Upon later analysis, TCR association rates were observed to vary by HLA locus, being highest for DRB1 and lowest for HLA-C.

The study ran its PCR with 60 Vbeta and 13 Jbeta primers. Measured with immunoSEQ multiplex PCR; TCRdb has only the in-frame clones, and not every one. The sample holds under 200,000 clones, approximately 86% seen once. Germline CDR1 is MDHEN and CDR2 is SYDVKM. The CDR3 loop spans 14 amino acids. V was shortened by 5 bases and J by 0 bases, with 8 bases between the two germline ends. The material sequenced was PBMCs. The TCR comes from a woman younger than 45 in good health and CMV-seronegative. The J gene is TRBJ2-1, the V gene TRBV28; the D is unclear. The DNA of the CDR3 is TGTGCCAGCAGTGGGCACAACTCCTACAATGAGCAGTTCTTC. It encodes CASSGHNSYNEQFF. The full variable domain, its missing parts supplied by reference TRBV28 and TRBJ2-1, is DVKVTQSSRYLVKRTGEKVFLECVQDMDHENMFWYRQDPGLGLRLIYFSYDVKMKEKGDIPEGYSVSREKKERFSLILESASTNQTSMYLCASSGHNSYNEQFFGPGTRLTVL.